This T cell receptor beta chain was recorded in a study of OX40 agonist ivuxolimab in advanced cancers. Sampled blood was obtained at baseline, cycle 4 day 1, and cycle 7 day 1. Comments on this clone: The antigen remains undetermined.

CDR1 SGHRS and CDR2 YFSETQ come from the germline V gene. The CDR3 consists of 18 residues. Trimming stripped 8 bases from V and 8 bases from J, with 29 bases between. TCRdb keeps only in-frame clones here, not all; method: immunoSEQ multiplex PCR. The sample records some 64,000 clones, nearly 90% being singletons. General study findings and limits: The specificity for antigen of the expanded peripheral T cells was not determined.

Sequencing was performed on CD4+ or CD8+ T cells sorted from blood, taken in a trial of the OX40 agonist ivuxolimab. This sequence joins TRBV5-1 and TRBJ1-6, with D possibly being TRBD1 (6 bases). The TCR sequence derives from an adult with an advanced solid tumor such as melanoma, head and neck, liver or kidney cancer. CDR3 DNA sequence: TGCGCCAGGGAAAAGTTCGGGACACCCCGGGGGGTATATTCACCCCTCCACTTT. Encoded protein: CAREKFGTPRGVYSPLHF.